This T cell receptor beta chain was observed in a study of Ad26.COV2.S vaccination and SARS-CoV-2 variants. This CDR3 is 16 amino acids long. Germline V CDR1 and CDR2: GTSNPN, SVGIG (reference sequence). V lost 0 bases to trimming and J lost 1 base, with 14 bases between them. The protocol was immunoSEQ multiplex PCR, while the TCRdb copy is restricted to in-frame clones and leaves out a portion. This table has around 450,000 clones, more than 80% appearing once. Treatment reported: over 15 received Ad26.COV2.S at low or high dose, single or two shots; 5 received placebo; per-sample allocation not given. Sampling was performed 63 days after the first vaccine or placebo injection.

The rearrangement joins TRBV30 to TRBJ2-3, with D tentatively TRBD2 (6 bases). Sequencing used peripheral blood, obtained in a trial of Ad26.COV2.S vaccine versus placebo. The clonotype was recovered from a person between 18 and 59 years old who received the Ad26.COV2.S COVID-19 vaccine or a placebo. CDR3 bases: TGTGCCTGGAGTGTATTAGGGGCTAGCGGCACAGATACGCAGTATTTT. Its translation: CAWSVLGASGTDTQYF.